The text below deals with one TCR beta chain. Its specificity is not known. Looked up from germline, CDR1 is LGHNA and CDR2 is YSLEER. The CDR3 is 17 amino acids. The V gene end was trimmed by 1 base and the J gene end by 2 bases; junction bases not matched to a gene: 9. The sample originates from a study of response to subunit inactivated influenza vaccine. TCRdb processed the RT-PCR reads anew with MiXCR; each CDR3 protein has one entry. The top ten clones hold 11% of a sample with about 580,000 distinct CDR3 sequences, 12% to 15% of them seen once. Broader study findings: Few additional T cells are recruited per seasonal influenza vaccination, authors suggested.

The sequence derives from a man between 45 and 60 years old who received an inactivated influenza vaccine. The chain has TRBV4-3 and TRBJ2-7, with 9 bases matching TRBD1. This sample comprised PBMCs from blood, obtained 11 to 12 days after vaccination. The DNA of the CDR3 is TGCGCCAGCAGCCAAGGACCTGCGGGACAGGGAGCCTACGAGCAGTACTTC. Amino acid sequence: CASSQGPAGQGAYEQYF.